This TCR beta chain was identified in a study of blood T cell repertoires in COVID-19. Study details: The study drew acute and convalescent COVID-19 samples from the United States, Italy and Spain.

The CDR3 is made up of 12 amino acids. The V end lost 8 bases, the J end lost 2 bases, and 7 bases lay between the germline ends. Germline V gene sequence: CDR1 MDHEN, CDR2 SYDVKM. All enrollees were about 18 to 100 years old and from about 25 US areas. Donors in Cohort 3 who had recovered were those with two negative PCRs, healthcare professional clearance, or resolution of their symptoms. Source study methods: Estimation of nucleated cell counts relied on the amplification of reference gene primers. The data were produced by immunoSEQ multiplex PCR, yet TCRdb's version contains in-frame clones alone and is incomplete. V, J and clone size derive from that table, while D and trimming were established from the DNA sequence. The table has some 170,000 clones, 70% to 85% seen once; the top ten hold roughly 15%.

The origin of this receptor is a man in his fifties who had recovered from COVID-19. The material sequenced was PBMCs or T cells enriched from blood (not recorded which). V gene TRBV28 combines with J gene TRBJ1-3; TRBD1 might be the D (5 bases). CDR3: CASGAAGNTIYF. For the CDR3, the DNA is TGTGCCAGCGGGGCAGCTGGAAACACCATATATTTT.